These T cell receptor beta chains were read from a single sample in a study of cytomegalovirus exposure and HLA in healthy donors. Generated by immunoSEQ multiplex PCR, the TCRdb table keeps only in-frame clones and is missing some. The sample lists roughly 180,000 clones; 75% to 80% were seen once. What was sequenced was PBMCs. Receptors were obtained from a young woman in good health and CMV-seropositive. Each CDR3 is given with its conserved first and last residue. The D gene is left open where the match is weak. Not all rows give a size; the values are once, few, many and, for expanded clones, a class.

TGTGCCAGCAGCGTAGCTGCCAGACAAGAGACCCAGTACTTC | CASSVAARQETQYF | TRBJ2-5 | - | - | TRBV9
TGTGCCAGCAGCGTAATGGAGCTGGCCGGCACTGAAGCTTTCTTT | CASSVMELAGTEAFF | TRBJ1-1 | - | - | TRBV9
TGTGCCAGCAGACCAGGAGGCCGGGGGCGTAGGGGGGGATACGAGCAGTACTTC | CASRPGGRGRRGGYEQYF | TRBJ2-7 | - | - | TRBV11-2
TGTGCCAGCATACTTACAGGGGATGGACAGCCCCAGCATTTT | CASILTGDGQPQHF | TRBJ1-5 | - | TRBD1 | TRBV28
TGTGCCAGCACGGGGGGCGCGGGCTACACCTTC | CASTGGAGYTF | TRBJ1-2 | - | - | TRBV11-2
TGCGCCAGCAGCTTGGAGGGGAAGAATGAAAAACTGTTTTTT | CASSLEGKNEKLFF | TRBJ1-4 | - | - | TRBV5-1
TGCGCCAGCAGCAGGGGACAGGGGAACACTGAAGCTTTCTTT | CASSRGQGNTEAFF | TRBJ1-1 | - | TRBD1 | TRBV5-1
TGTGCCAGCAGCTTACTACAGGGTACTCAGACCCAGTACTTC | CASSLLQGTQTQYF | TRBJ2-5 | - | - | TRBV7-6
TGCAGCGTTGAATCGGGACAAGGAAACACCATATATTTT | CSVESGQGNTIYF | TRBJ1-3 | - | - | TRBV29-1
TGTGCCACACGAGACCCTAGCGGGGCCGGGGAGCAGTACTTC | CATRDPSGAGEQYF | TRBJ2-7 | - | TRBD2 | TRBV2
TGCGCCAGCAGCTTCGCCTCAGGGGACGGCTACACCTTC | CASSFASGDGYTF | TRBJ1-2 | - | - | TRBV5-1
TGTGCCAGCAGCTCATACAGGGGAAACACCGGGGAGCTGTTTTTT | CASSSYRGNTGELFF | TRBJ2-2 | - | TRBD1 | TRBV7-9
TGTGCCAGTAGCAAAAGCGGGAGGGCCGATACCTACAATGAGCAGTTCTTC | CASSKSGRADTYNEQFF | TRBJ2-1 | - | TRBD2 | TRBV19
TGTGCCACCAGCCAACTGGACTTTTTAGAGACCCAGTACTTC | CATSQLDFLETQYF | TRBJ2-5 | - | - | TRBV15
TGTGCCAGTAGTATTTTCGGGACATTAGAGGGTTCAGATACGCAGTATTTT | CASSIFGTLEGSDTQYF | TRBJ2-3 | - | - | TRBV19
TGTGCCAGCAGTTTCCTGTCGGGGAAGGGCGAGCAGTACTTC | CASSFLSGKGEQYF | TRBJ2-7 | - | - | TRBV27
TGTGCCAGCAGTGACGGTCATCCTGGCAATCAGCCCCAGCATTTT | CASSDGHPGNQPQHF | TRBJ1-5 | - | - | TRBV6-1
TGTGCCAGCAGCCGGGACAGCTACGAGCAGTACTTC | CASSRDSYEQYF | TRBJ2-7 | - | TRBD1 | TRBV14
TGTGCCCACAGGACGCCGGACGGGGAAAAACTGTTTTTT | CAHRTPDGEKLFF | TRBJ1-4 | - | - | TRBV6-1
TGTGCCAGCAGTACAGCGGACTATAGCAATCAGCCCCAGCATTTT | CASSTADYSNQPQHF | TRBJ1-5 | - | - | TRBV27
TGTGCCAGCTCACCCGGACAGGGCATGGAGACCCAGTACTTC | CASSPGQGMETQYF | TRBJ2-5 | - | TRBD1 | TRBV18
TGTGCCAGCAGCTTGGGGCTCGAGACTGTCGTAGCTGAGCAGTTCTTC | CASSLGLETVVAEQFF | TRBJ2-1 | - | - | TRBV5-6
TGTGCCAGCAGCCTCCGGGAGTCTGGAAACACCATATATTTT | CASSLRESGNTIYF | TRBJ1-3 | - | - | TRBV7-9
TGTGCCAGCAGCTTGGTCGGCTACGAGCAGTACTTC | CASSLVGYEQYF | TRBJ2-7 | - | - | TRBV5-6
TGTGCCAGCTCACCCAGGAGTAGCGGACAAGAGACCCAGTACTTC | CASSPRSSGQETQYF | TRBJ2-5 | once | - | TRBV18
TGCGCCAGCAACCTCGGCCCCCAGGGGGGCTATGGCTACACCTTC | CASNLGPQGGYGYTF | TRBJ1-2 | - | TRBD1 | TRBV5-1
TGTGCCAGCAGGCGGACAGGGGGAGACGGCTACACCTTC | CASRRTGGDGYTF | TRBJ1-2 | - | TRBD1 | TRBV11-2
TGCGCCAGCAGCTTCTTCCGGGACTTCGGGCCCACTGGGGCCAACGTCCTGACTTTC | CASSFFRDFGPTGANVLTF | TRBJ2-6 | - | - | TRBV5-1
TGTGCCAGCAGTTACCGGGGGGGTGAGCAGTTCTTC | CASSYRGGEQFF | TRBJ2-1 | - | TRBD2 | TRBV6-5
TGTGCCAGTATCCAGACAGCGCGCCCAGGGCCCCAGCATTTT | CASIQTARPGPQHF | TRBJ1-5 | few | - | TRBV19
TGCGCCAGCAGCTCCCCCCCGGGTAGCCCCCTTCTCTACAATGAGCAGTTCTTC | CASSSPPGSPLLYNEQFF | TRBJ2-1 | - | - | TRBV5-1
TGTGCCAGCAGTGAACCGGCCGGACTGGGTACGCAGTATTTT | CASSEPAGLGTQYF | TRBJ2-3 | - | - | TRBV2
TGCGCCAGCAGCTTGTTAGCGGGAGAGACCCAGTACTTC | CASSLLAGETQYF | TRBJ2-5 | - | TRBD2 | TRBV5-1
TGTGCCAGCAGCACCCGGACGGGAGGACCCTACGAGCAGTACTTC | CASSTRTGGPYEQYF | TRBJ2-7 | - | TRBD2 | TRBV7-8
TGTGCCAGCAGTGGCCCCGGGACAGGGGGCAATCAGCCCCAGCATTTT | CASSGPGTGGNQPQHF | TRBJ1-5 | - | TRBD1 | TRBV2
TGTGCCAGCAGTACTCCCTACGAGCAGTACTTC | CASSTPYEQYF | TRBJ2-7 | - | - | TRBV28
TGTGCCAGCAGTCCCAGGACAGGGGGCGGCTATGGCTACACCTTC | CASSPRTGGGYGYTF | TRBJ1-2 | few | TRBD1 | TRBV6-5
TGTGCCAGTAGTATCCTAGGGGCCAACGTCCTGACTTTC | CASSILGANVLTF | TRBJ2-6 | - | - | TRBV19
TGTGCCAGCAGCTTAGGAGGAAGCACGGAGACCCAGTACTTC | CASSLGGSTETQYF | TRBJ2-5 | - | - | TRBV7-9